The 21 T cell receptor beta chains below were found in one sample sequenced in a study of blood T cell repertoires in COVID-19. Clones were sequenced by immunoSEQ multiplex PCR, and TCRdb holds only the in-frame ones, with some missing. Of about 50,000 clones listed, around 86% were seen once; the top ten hold 2.1%. The sequenced material came from peripheral blood. All receptors come from a woman of 80 years or more with COVID-19, enrolled during active disease.

This chain connects TRBV6-5 to TRBJ2-7; possible D gene TRBD2, 5 bases. CDR3 length: 16 amino acids. In germline, CDR1 is MNHEY, CDR2 SVGAGI. Trimming stripped 0 bases from V and 0 bases from J, with 12 bases between. CDR3 in DNA: TGTGCCAGCAGTTACTCTATCGGGAAGGGCTCCTACGAGCAGTACTTC. This translates into CASSYSIGKGSYEQYF.

The rearrangement joins TRBV4-1 to TRBJ1-5; D is undetermined. CDR1 MGHRA and CDR2 YSYEKL come from the germline V gene. The ends were cut back, 0 bases at V and 4 bases at J, with 13 bases in the middle. There are 16 residues in the CDR3. CDR3 loop: CASSQELTGRNQPQHF. In DNA form, the CDR3 reads TGCGCCAGCAGCCAAGAGTTGACTGGGAGGAATCAGCCCCAGCATTTT.

This rearrangement joins TRBV19 to TRBJ1-1, with D hard to call. V was cut by 8 bases and J by 0 bases, with 10 bases left in between. CDR3 size: 13 residues. Germline CDR1 and CDR2: LNHDA and SQIVND (reference sequence). CDR3 sequence (DNA): TGTGCCAGTGCTATCATAGTGAACACTGAAGCTTTCTTT. It encodes CASAIIVNTEAFF.

This chain joins TRBV4-1 and TRBJ2-3; TRBD2 matches at 15 bases. J lost 1 base, V lost 0 bases, and 5 bases had no gene match. This CDR3 has 19 residues. CDR1 and CDR2 (germline): MGHRA, YSYEKL. The CDR3 DNA reads as TGCGCCAGCAGCCAAGATGGACTAGCGGGGGGGCGCGGCACAGATACGCAGTATTTT. It is translated as CASSQDGLAGGRGTDTQYF.

The chain employs TRBV3-1 (or the pseudogene TRBV3-2) and TRBJ1-2; no clear D gene. The germline V and J ends were trimmed by 0 bases and 4 bases, with 6 bases remaining between them. The CDR3 length is 13 residues. Per germline, CDR1 LGHDT and CDR2 YNNKEL (reference sequence). CDR3 bases: TGTGCCAGCAGCCAAGATCCCATCTATGGCTACACCTTC. This translates into CASSQDPIYGYTF.

The chain carries TRBV13 and TRBJ1-5; D is possibly TRBD1 (6 bases). The germline V gene has CDR1 PRHDT and CDR2 FYEKMQ (reference sequence). Trimming took 5 bases from V and 8 from J, leaving 16 bases between them. The CDR3 has 14 residues. In DNA form, the CDR3 reads TGTGCCAGCAGCCCCGCGGGGGCGGGGGAGCCCCAGCATTTT. Its protein product is CASSPAGAGEPQHF.

This clone was seen more than once but under ten times. V is TRBV20-1 and J is TRBJ1-2, with 7 positions matching TRBD1. Germline V gives CDR1 DFQATT, CDR2 SNEGSKA (reference sequence). The CDR3 spans 12 residues. V trimming: 3 bases; J trimming: 8 bases; junction bases outside the gene matches: 6. The CDR3 reads CSASRQGGGYTF. The CDR3 DNA reads TGCAGTGCTAGTCGTCAGGGGGGCGGCTACACCTTC.

The rearrangement uses TRBV29-1 and TRBJ2-7; 7 nucleotides agree with TRBD1. J was trimmed by 4 bases and V by 4 bases; bases with no gene match: 4. Germline-derived CDR1 and CDR2 are SQVTM and ANQGSEA. CDR3 length: 12 residues. The CDR3 here is CSVVTGTYEQYF. CDR3 nucleotide sequence: TGCAGCGTTGTGACAGGGACGTACGAGCAGTACTTC.

The chain carries TRBV7-9 and TRBJ1-2; 7 bases line up with TRBD1. Germline-derived CDR1 and CDR2 are SEHNR and FQNEAQ (reference sequence). This CDR3 spans 14 amino acids. With 4 bases clipped from V and 4 bases from J, the junction kept 6 bases outside the gene matches. In nucleotides, the CDR3 is TGTGCCAGCAGCTACCAGACAGGGCCCTATGGCTACACCTTC. Protein sequence: CASSYQTGPYGYTF. Based on the CDR3 plus reference TRBV7-9 and TRBJ1-2, the full variable domain is DTGVSQNPRHKITKRGQNVTFRCDPISEHNRLYWYRQTLGQGPEFLTYFQNEAQLEKSRLLSDRFSAERPKGSFSTLEIQRTEQGDSAMYLCASSYQTGPYGYTFGSGTRLTVV.

This chain connects TRBV6-5 to TRBJ2-3; 8 bases map to TRBD2. From germline, CDR1 is MNHEY and CDR2 SVGAGI. With V trimmed by 5 bases and J by 6 bases, 10 bases remained unmatched. The CDR3 runs to 15 residues. As DNA, the CDR3 is TGTGCCAGCAGTCTTAGCCGGGGGGGCTTCGATACGCAGTATTTT. Translation: CASSLSRGGFDTQYF.

This clone was observed a handful of times. This chain uses TRBV6-5 with TRBJ1-1; TRBD1 aligns across 8 bases. The CDR3 spans 15 residues. V was pared by 7 bases and J by 2 bases, with 9 bases of the junction left unmatched. CDR1 and CDR2 (germline): MNHEY, SVGAGI. The CDR3 is CASTTPGGGNTEAFF. CDR3 DNA: TGTGCCAGCACTACACCAGGGGGCGGCAACACTGAAGCTTTCTTT.

In its sample, this clone was seen once. The J gene is TRBJ2-7, the V gene TRBV2; 10 bases align to TRBD1. The CDR3 is made up of 12 amino acids. V shed 9 bases and J 2 bases; nucleotides not matched to a gene: 1. Germline V CDR1 and CDR2: SNHLY, FYNNEI. Here the CDR3 reads CARGQGAYEQYF. CDR3 nucleotide sequence: TGTGCCAGAGGACAGGGGGCCTACGAGCAGTACTTC.

The gene calls are TRBV19 and TRBJ1-2; 9 bases line up with TRBD1. Germline assignment: CDR1 LNHDA and CDR2 SQIVND (reference sequence). The CDR3 covers 14 residues. The V gene end was trimmed by 5 bases and the J gene end by 8 bases; junction bases not matched to a gene: 9. CDR3 amino acids: CASSLRDRVNGYTF. The CDR3 coding sequence is TGTGCCAGTAGTCTCCGGGACAGGGTTAACGGCTACACCTTC.

This chain links TRBV11-2 with TRBJ2-7; maybe TRBD1 (6 bases). V was clipped by 5 bases and J by 5 bases, with 19 bases between them. In germline, CDR1 is SGHAT, CDR2 FQNNGV. The CDR3 has 15 residues. The CDR3: CASSPGPGVNNEQYF. As DNA, the CDR3 is TGTGCCAGCAGCCCAGGGCCAGGGGTCAATAACGAGCAGTACTTC.

The chain uses TRBV11-2 and TRBJ2-7; TRBD1 agrees at 9 bases. V shed 5 bases and J 3 bases; nucleotides not matched to a gene: 8. This CDR3 has 15 residues. CDR1 SGHAT and CDR2 FQNNGV come from the germline V gene. This CDR3 is CASSLDRGPLYEQYF. The CDR3 nucleotides read TGTGCCAGCAGCCTGGACAGGGGACCTCTCTACGAGCAGTACTTC.

This chain uses TRBV6-5 with TRBJ2-1; 8 nucleotides line up with TRBD2. Per germline, CDR1 MNHEY and CDR2 SVGAGI. V was clipped by 0 bases and J by 7 bases; unmatched bases: 8. CDR3 length: 16 residues. Written as DNA, the CDR3 is TGTGCCAGCAGTTACTCGATAAGCGGGGGAAGGAATGAGCAGTTCTTC. It encodes CASSYSISGGRNEQFF.

The chain employs TRBV23-1 and TRBJ1-6, with 11 bases aligning to TRBD1. TRBV23-1 is filed as an ORF, its function uncertain. This CDR3 is 16 amino acids long. Germline trimming cut 3 bases from V and 7 bases from J; bases unmatched to any gene: 5. CDR3 loop: CASSHSGQGVNSPLHF. The CDR3 bases are TGCGCCAGCAGTCACTCGGGACAGGGGGTGAATTCACCCCTCCACTTT.

The gene calls are TRBV5-1 and TRBJ2-7, with 9 positions matching TRBD1. Per germline, CDR1 SGHRS and CDR2 YFSETQ. The V segment lost 2 bases and the J segment 2 bases; nucleotides outside the gene matches: 8. The CDR3 runs 16 residues. This chain's CDR3 is CASSLNSGQGTYEQYF. CDR3 coding DNA: TGCGCCAGCAGCTTAAACTCGGGACAGGGTACCTACGAGCAGTACTTC.

The chain recombines TRBV27 with TRBJ1-4; possible D gene TRBD1, 6 bases. The CDR3 is made up of 17 amino acids. V was clipped by 3 bases and J by 3 bases, with 17 bases between them. Per the germline V gene, CDR1 is MNHEY and CDR2 is SMNVEV (reference sequence). The CDR3 reads CASSFKGGEPANEKLFF. The CDR3 coding sequence is TGTGCCAGCAGTTTTAAGGGGGGGGAGCCAGCTAATGAAAAACTGTTTTTT. The full variable domain, completed using reference TRBV27 and TRBJ1-4, is EAQVTQNPRYLITVTGKKLTVTCSQNMNHEYMSWYRQDPGLGLRQIYYSMNVEVTDKGDVPEGYKVSRKEKRNFPLILESPSPNQTSLYFCASSFKGGEPANEKLFFGSGTQLSVL.

The chain employs TRBV7-9 and TRBJ2-1; perhaps TRBD2 as D (6 bases). With 3 bases removed from V and 9 bases from J, the gap between germline ends came to 18 bases. Germline CDR1 SEHNR, CDR2 FQNEAQ (reference sequence). This CDR3 comprises 15 residues. The CDR3 DNA sequence: TGTGCCAGCAGCTTTGTATCTAGCGTTGGCGGTGAGCAGTTCTTC. It is translated as CASSFVSSVGGEQFF.

The chain recombines TRBV5-1 with TRBJ1-2, with a tentative D call TRBD1 (6 bases). The germline V gene encodes CDR1 SGHRS and CDR2 YFSETQ. This CDR3 comprises 13 residues. V dropped 1 base and J dropped 8 bases, with 12 bases sitting between them. CDR3 sequence: CASSLPGGRGYTF. CDR3 sequence (DNA): TGCGCCAGCAGCTTGCCGGGGGGGCGAGGCTACACCTTC.